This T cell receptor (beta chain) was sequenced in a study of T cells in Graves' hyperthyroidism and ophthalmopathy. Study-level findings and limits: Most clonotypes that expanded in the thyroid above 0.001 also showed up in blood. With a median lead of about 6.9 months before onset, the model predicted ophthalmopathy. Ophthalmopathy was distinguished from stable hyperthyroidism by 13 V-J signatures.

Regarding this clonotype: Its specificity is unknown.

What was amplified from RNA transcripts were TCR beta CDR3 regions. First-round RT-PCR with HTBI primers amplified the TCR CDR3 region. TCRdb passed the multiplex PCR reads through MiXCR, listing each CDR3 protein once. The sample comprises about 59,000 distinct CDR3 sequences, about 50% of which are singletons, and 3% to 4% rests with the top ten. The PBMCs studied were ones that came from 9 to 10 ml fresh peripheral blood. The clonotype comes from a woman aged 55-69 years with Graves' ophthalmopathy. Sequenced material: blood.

The CDR3 is CASRQGLAGGQIRYEQYF. Here the CDR3 DNA reads TGTGCCAGCAGACAAGGACTAGCGGGAGGCCAGATCCGCTACGAGCAGTACTTC. The chain has TRBV7-3 and TRBJ2-7; 14 bases align to TRBD2. With V trimmed by 6 bases and J by 3 bases, 13 bases remained unmatched. CDR1 is SGHTA and CDR2 is FQGTGA in the germline V gene. The CDR3 contains 18 residues. Full variable domain (missing parts from reference TRBV7-3 and TRBJ2-7): GAGVSQTPSNKVTEKGKYVELRCDPISGHTALYWYRQSLGQGPEFLIYFQGTGAADDSGLPNDRFFAVRPEGSVSTLKIQRTERGDSAVYLCASRQGLAGGQIRYEQYFGPGTRLTVT.